The 20 T cell receptor beta chains reported below all come from one sample, sequenced in a study of OX40 agonist ivuxolimab in advanced cancers. Produced via immunoSEQ multiplex PCR; TCRdb's table is partial and in-frame only. The table has fewer than 70,000 clones, more than 85% seen once. The input for sequencing was CD4+ or CD8+ T cells sorted from blood, taken in a trial of the OX40 agonist ivuxolimab. The receptors shown here come from an adult with an advanced solid tumor such as melanoma, head and neck, liver or kidney cancer.

The chain employs TRBV27 and TRBJ1-6; D is undetermined. Trimming cost V 5 bases and J 1 base, with 9 bases left between them. CDR1 MNHEY and CDR2 SMNVEV come from the germline V gene (reference sequence). CDR3 size: 15 residues. The CDR3 DNA reads as TGTGCCAGCAGTGAGGCGGGATCCTATAATTCACCCCTCCACTTT. This codes for CASSEAGSYNSPLHF.

This chain joins TRBV11-2 and TRBJ1-2; D remains ambiguous. There are 13 residues in the CDR3. Per the germline V gene, CDR1 is SGHAT and CDR2 is FQNNGV. Trimming cost V 2 bases and J 8 bases, with 12 bases left between them. The CDR3 DNA is TGTGCCAGCAGCTTAACCCCAGAAGACGGCTACACCTTC. Protein sequence: CASSLTPEDGYTF.

The rearrangement joins TRBV5-1 to TRBJ2-7; D is possibly TRBD2 (6 bases). The CDR3 extends over 13 amino acids. CDR1 is SGHRS, CDR2 YFSETQ, per germline. Between the trimmed V and J ends, which lost 4 bases and 3 bases, there was a span of 11 bases. The CDR3 nucleotides are TGCGCCAGCAGCACCGGAGCGGGCTACGAGCAGTACTTC. Its protein is CASSTGAGYEQYF.

The chain couples TRBV7-3 to TRBJ2-1; tentative D call: TRBD2 (6 bases). The CDR3 contains 13 residues. Trimming took 2 bases from V and 6 from J, leaving 8 bases between them. Per the germline V gene, CDR1 is SGHTA and CDR2 is FQGTGA. The CDR3 reads CASSLGTSNEQFF. The CDR3 region has the DNA TGTGCCAGCAGCTTAGGGACTTCCAATGAGCAGTTCTTC.

The chain employs TRBV7-3 and TRBJ2-2; D possibly uses TRBD1 or TRBD2 (5 bases each). The CDR3 has 17 amino acids. The V and J ends lost 4 bases and 3 bases respectively, with 18 bases between them. Germline CDR1 reads SGHTA; CDR2 reads FQGTGA. CDR3 sequence (DNA): TGTGCCAGCAGCTCAACAAGCGCCGGGACCCACACCGGGGAGCTGTTTTTT. Translated, it gives CASSSTSAGTHTGELFF.

This chain uses TRBV18 with TRBJ1-1; D remains unclear. Germline V CDR1 and CDR2: KGHSH, LQKENI. The length of the CDR3 is 14 residues. V lost 2 bases and J 6 bases, leaving 13 bases between the germline ends. CDR3 region: CASSPSAQLPEAFF. CDR3 in DNA: TGTGCCAGCTCACCATCTGCCCAGCTCCCTGAAGCTTTCTTT.

This rearrangement joins TRBV6-1 to TRBJ1-3; D remains unclear. Per the germline V gene, CDR1 is MNHNS and CDR2 is SASEGT. This CDR3 contains 15 residues. Trimming left V 0 bases short and J 0 bases short, with 6 bases between. The CDR3 nucleotides read TGTGCCAGCAGTGAAGCGTCGAGCTCTGGAAACACCATATATTTT. Encoded protein: CASSEASSSGNTIYF.

About this clone itself: Other DNA sequences within the sample encode an identical CDR3. J is TRBJ1-1 and V is TRBV18; tentatively, D is TRBD1 (5 bases). The V gene's germline CDR1 is KGHSH and CDR2 LQKENI. V lost 2 bases and J lost 4, with 11 bases in between. This CDR3 region has 14 residues. CDR3 sequence: CASSPGRETTEAFF. DNA of the CDR3: TGTGCCAGCTCACCAGGCAGGGAGACCACTGAAGCTTTCTTT. Combining the CDR3 with reference TRBV18 and TRBJ1-1 gives the whole variable domain NAGVMQNPRHLVRRRGQEARLRCSPMKGHSHVYWYRQLPEEGLKFMVYLQKENIIDESGMPKERFSAEFPKEGPSILRIQQVVRGDSAAYFCASSPGRETTEAFFGQGTRLTVV.

The chain links TRBV7-2 to TRBJ2-5; D possibly corresponds to TRBD1 (5 bases). V lost 2 bases to trimming and J lost 1 base, with 8 bases between them. The CDR3 has 14 residues. Germline V gene lookup returns CDR1 SGHTA and CDR2 FQGNSA. The CDR3 nucleotides read TGTGCCAGCAGCTTATCCAGGGCCCAAGAGACCCAGTACTTC. The encoded protein is CASSLSRAQETQYF. Variable domain in full (rest from reference TRBV7-2 and TRBJ2-5): GAGVSQSPSNKVTEKGKDVELRCDPISGHTALYWYRQSLGQGLEFLIYFQGNSAPDKSGLPSDRFSAERTGGSVSTLTIQRTQQEDSAVYLCASSLSRAQETQYFGPGTRLLVL.

The chain has TRBV18 and TRBJ1-3; D remains unclear. V was shortened by 3 bases and J by 7 bases, with 16 bases between the two germline ends. Germline assignment: CDR1 KGHSH and CDR2 LQKENI. The CDR3 loop spans 15 amino acids. The CDR3 DNA reads as TGTGCCAGCTCACCTTATGGCGATGCGGGGAACACCATATATTTT. As protein: CASSPYGDAGNTIYF.

V gene TRBV2 combines with J gene TRBJ1-2; TRBD1 aligns across 8 bases. The CDR3 has 13 amino acids. Trimming took 3 bases from V and 5 from J; bases not matched to a gene: 2. In germline, CDR1 is SNHLY, CDR2 FYNNEI. CDR3 amino acids: CASSEGTGYGYTF. In DNA form, the CDR3 reads TGTGCCAGCAGTGAGGGGACAGGTTATGGCTACACCTTC.

The rearrangement joins TRBV7-2 to TRBJ2-1, with a tentative D call TRBD2 (6 bases). Germline CDR1 SGHTA, CDR2 FQGNSA. The CDR3 sequence is 16 residues long. V was cut by 5 bases and J by 5 bases, with 19 bases left in between. CDR3 in DNA: TGTGCCAGCAGCCGTCCCTTGGGGACTCCCGACAATGAGCAGTTCTTC. Encoded protein: CASSRPLGTPDNEQFF.

The genes are TRBV25-1 and TRBJ2-7; unclear D gene. The CDR3 totals 11 residues. The V gene lost 5 bases and the J gene lost 3 bases, with 5 bases spanning the gap. Germline V gives CDR1 MGHDK, CDR2 SYGVNS. CDR3 protein: CASSPNYEQYF. In nucleotides, the CDR3 is TGTGCCAGCAGTCCCAACTACGAGCAGTACTTC.

This clone has only a few counts. This chain links TRBV28 with TRBJ1-2, with 8 bases lining up with TRBD1. Germline lookup yields CDR1 MDHEN and CDR2 SYDVKM. J gave up 4 bases and V 6 bases, and 7 bases lay outside the gene matches. This CDR3 region has 14 residues. The CDR3 DNA sequence: TGTGCCAGCAGCCCAGGGGGCGGTTCCTATGGCTACACCTTC. Amino acids: CASSPGGGSYGYTF.

V is TRBV10-3 and J is TRBJ2-3; TRBD1 aligns across 7 bases. The CDR3 runs to 15 residues. J was trimmed by 3 bases and V by 7 bases; bases with no gene match: 10. From germline, CDR1 is ENHRY and CDR2 SYGVKD. The CDR3: CAIMTGTGRTDTQYF. In nucleotides, the CDR3 is TGTGCCATCATGACAGGGACGGGTCGTACAGATACGCAGTATTTT.

This clone was seen a few times. The V gene is TRBV4-3, the J gene TRBJ2-1; D not certain. The V gene lost 3 bases and the J gene lost 5 bases, with 8 bases spanning the gap. The CDR3 is 13 amino acids. In germline, CDR1 is LGHNA, CDR2 YSLEER. CDR3 residues: CASSQSYDNEQFF. CDR3 nucleotide sequence: TGCGCCAGCAGCCAGTCTTATGACAATGAGCAGTTCTTC.

The V call is TRBV21-1, the J call TRBJ1-1; the tabulated D call, TRBD1, remains unverified against the DNA. TRBV21-1 is a pseudogene segment. This CDR3 is built from 16 residues. CDR3 region: CASRGHVATQRTEAFF. The CDR3 bases are TGTGCCAGCAGGGGGCACGTAGCTACACAACGCACTGAAGCTTTCTTT.

The chain recombines TRBV6-1 with TRBJ1-2; tentatively, D is TRBD1 (5 bases). The CDR3 spans 14 residues. V was pared by 1 base and J by 4 bases, with 10 bases between. Germline V lookup: CDR1 MNHNS, CDR2 SASEGT. CDR3 in amino acids: CASSEGRQTYGYTF. CDR3 bases: TGTGCCAGCAGTGAAGGCCGACAGACCTATGGCTACACCTTC.

The gene calls are TRBV29-1 and TRBJ2-4; D gene uncertain. The CDR3 extends over 14 amino acids. Trimming pared 5 bases from V and 0 bases from J, leaving 11 bases between. Germline CDR1 is SQVTM and CDR2 is ANQGSEA. The DNA of the CDR3 is TGCAGCGTTCCCCAGCTCTTAGCCAAAAACATTCAGTACTTC. It codes for CSVPQLLAKNIQYF.

The V and J genes are TRBV28 and TRBJ1-1, with TRBD1 matching 10 bases. Trimming cost V 4 bases and J 6 bases; bases outside gene matches: 8. CDR1 and CDR2 from the germline V gene are MDHEN and SYDVKM. The CDR3 totals 15 residues. The CDR3 spells CASSSGQGMVAEAFF. The CDR3 nucleotides are TGTGCCAGCAGTTCGGGACAGGGGATGGTGGCTGAAGCTTTCTTT.